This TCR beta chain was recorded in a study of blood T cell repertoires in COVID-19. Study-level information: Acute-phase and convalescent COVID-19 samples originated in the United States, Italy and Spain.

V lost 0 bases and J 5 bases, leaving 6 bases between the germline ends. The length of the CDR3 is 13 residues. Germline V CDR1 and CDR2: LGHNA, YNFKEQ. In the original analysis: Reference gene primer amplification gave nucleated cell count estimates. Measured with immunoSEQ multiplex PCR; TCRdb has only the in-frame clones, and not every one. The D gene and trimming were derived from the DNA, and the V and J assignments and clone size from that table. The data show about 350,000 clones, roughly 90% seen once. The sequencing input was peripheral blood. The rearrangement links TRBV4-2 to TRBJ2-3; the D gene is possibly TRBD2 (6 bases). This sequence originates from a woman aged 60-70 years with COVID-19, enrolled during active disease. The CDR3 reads CASSQERGDTQYF. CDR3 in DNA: TGTGCCAGCAGCCAAGAGCGGGGAGATACGCAGTATTTT.